This TCR beta chain was documented in a study of T cells in Graves' hyperthyroidism and ophthalmopathy. Study summary: Peripheral blood samples were taken at initial diagnosis, prior to any treatment.

CDR1 is DFQATT, CDR2 SNEGSKA, per germline (reference sequence). CDR3 length equals 13 residues. V gave up 5 bases and J gave up 6 bases; unmatched junction bases: 10. RNA transcripts yielded amplified TCR beta CDR3 regions. The study used the HTBI primer set for a first-round RT-PCR of the TCR CDR3. One entry per CDR3 protein, called by TCRdb with MiXCR from the multiplex PCR reads. The data contain approximately 270,000 distinct CDR3 sequences, 13% to 15% of them singletons. This clonotype was detected ten times or more. Antigen: not known. The diagnostic basis comprised clinical symptoms, serum thyroxine and TRAb, thyroid ultrasound and orbital computed tomography. The authors took PBMCs from 10 ml fresh peripheral blood. Notes on the study in general: From stable hyperthyroidism, ophthalmopathy was separated by a 13 V-J model.

The clonotype comes from a middle-aged woman with Graves' hyperthyroidism that later progressed to Graves' ophthalmopathy. V gene TRBV20-1 combines with J gene TRBJ2-7; 7 bases are shared with TRBD2. The sample consisted of blood. This chain's CDR3 is CSAPSLSGTEQYF. The CDR3 bases are TGCAGTGCTCCCTCCCTCAGCGGGACCGAGCAGTACTTC.